This T cell receptor beta chain was captured by sequencing in a study of blood T cell repertoires in COVID-19. Overall study: COVID-19 samples collected from the United States, Italy and Spain covered acute and convalescent phases. The cDNA or gDNA used as material had been derived from T cells, B-cell-depleted T cells, or PBMCs.

This CDR3 comprises 14 residues. Germline loops: CDR1 ENHRY, CDR2 SYGVKD. How the authors handled the data: Estimates of nucleated cell counts were drawn from the amplification of reference gene primers. Sequencing was performed with immunoSEQ multiplex PCR; in TCRdb, only in-frame clones are kept and a portion is missing. V, J and clone size were drawn from that table, and D and trimming were deduced from the DNA. The repertoire holds under 200,000 clones, with 83% as singletons. A word on this clone: One junction end does not reproduce the germline sequence, and a read error may be involved.

Source material: peripheral blood. This chain connects TRBV10-3 to TRBJ1-5, with D unclear. The TCR originated in a middle-aged woman with acute or convalescent COVID-19. CDR3: CAISDIGGNQPQHF. CDR3 nucleotides: TGTGCCATCAGTGATATAGGAGGCAACCAGCCCCAGCATTTT.